These T cell receptor beta chains were read from a single sample in a study of control samples from healthy donors and cancer patients. Clones were sequenced by immunoSEQ multiplex PCR, and TCRdb holds only the in-frame ones, with some missing. The top ten clones hold approximately 7.6% of a sample with about 85,000 clones, approximately 91% of them seen once. The sample taken for sequencing was blood. The receptor source for this set is a woman aged 60-75 years in good health. CDR3s include the opening cysteine and the closing phenylalanine or tryptophan. Each record gives: J gene, CDR3 length, clone size, D gene, V gene, CDR3 protein, CDR3 DNA. D genes are given only for firm matches. Size is omitted from some rows. Given values are once, few, many or a class for expanded clones.

>TRBJ1-2|13|-|-|TRBV6-6
CASSPGADYGYTF
TGTGCCAGCAGTCCAGGGGCGGACTATGGCTACACCTTC
>TRBJ2-3|18|-|TRBD2|TRBV19
CASSMGFTSGSHKDTQYF
TGTGCCAGTAGTATGGGGTTCACTAGCGGGAGCCACAAAGATACGCAGTATTTT
>TRBJ1-1|9|-|-|TRBV27
CASVAEAFF
TGTGCCAGCGTAGCTGAAGCTTTCTTT
>TRBJ1-2|14|-|-|TRBV5-6
CASSPGPSNYGYTF
TGTGCCAGCAGCCCGGGGCCTTCTAACTATGGCTACACCTTC
>TRBJ2-5|16|-|-|TRBV25-1
CASSEGQAGHQETQYF
TGTGCCAGCAGTGAAGGACAGGCGGGACATCAAGAGACCCAGTACTTC
>TRBJ2-7|14|-|-|TRBV13
CASSSWTDSYEQYF
TGTGCCAGCAGCTCCTGGACAGATTCCTACGAGCAGTACTTC
>TRBJ2-7|14|-|TRBD1|TRBV9
CASSEGGQTPVQYF
TGTGCCAGCAGCGAAGGGGGACAGACCCCCGTTCAGTACTTC
>TRBJ1-2|15|-|-|TRBV4-1
CASSQVRQRNYGYTF
TGCGCCAGCAGCCAAGTTCGACAGCGGAACTATGGCTACACCTTC
>TRBJ2-2|16|-|-|TRBV14
CASSQDLVANTGELFF
TGTGCCAGCAGCCAAGATCTCGTAGCGAACACCGGGGAGCTGTTTTTT
>TRBJ1-6|16|-|-|TRBV5-1
CASSLGGQATNSPLHF
TGCGCCAGCAGCTTGGGCGGGCAGGCAACAAATTCACCCCTCCACTTT
>TRBJ1-5|15|-|TRBD1|TRBV7-2
CASSLTVQGGQPQHF
TGTGCCAGCAGCCTTACAGTACAGGGGGGCCAGCCCCAGCATTTT
>TRBJ1-2|14|once|TRBD1|TRBV28
CASTLPGGAKGYTF
TGTGCCAGCACTTTACCAGGGGGCGCGAAAGGCTACACCTTC
>TRBJ2-7|14|few|TRBD2|TRBV11-3
CASSLDSGRYEQYF
TGTGCCAGCAGCTTAGACAGCGGGAGGTACGAGCAGTACTTC
>TRBJ2-1|16|-|-|TRBV2
CASSEMTGVPYNEQFF
TGTGCCAGCAGTGAAATGACGGGAGTGCCCTACAATGAGCAGTTCTTC
>TRBJ2-7|12|once|-|TRBV5-8
CASSLFHYEQYF
TGTGCCAGCAGCTTGTTCCACTACGAGCAGTACTTC
>TRBJ2-2|15|-|-|TRBV7-8
CASSDWIGPTGELFF
TGTGCCAGCAGCGACTGGATCGGGCCCACCGGGGAGCTGTTTTTT
>TRBJ1-2|13|-|-|TRBV19
CASRSVSNYGYTF
TGTGCCAGTAGGTCAGTCTCCAACTATGGCTACACCTTC
>TRBJ2-3|16|-|TRBD2|TRBV7-2
CASSYLGLAVTDTQYF
TGTGCCAGCAGCTACTTGGGACTAGCGGTCACAGATACGCAGTATTTT
>TRBJ2-7|15|-|-|TRBV28
CASSPLGRTSYEQYF
TGTGCCAGCAGTCCCCTGGGACGGACCTCCTACGAGCAGTACTTC
>TRBJ2-7|19|once|-|TRBV21-1
CASSRPALPGTSGFYEQYF
TGTGCCAGCAGCCGCCCTGCCCTCCCCGGGACTAGCGGATTCTACGAGCAGTACTTC
>TRBJ2-3|14|-|-|TRBV3-1/TRBV3-2
CASSPLSGADTQYF
TGTGCCAGCAGCCCCCTCTCCGGAGCGGATACGCAGTATTTT
>TRBJ1-1|15|-|-|TRBV11-2
CASTWGSGRNTEAFF
TGTGCCAGCACCTGGGGGAGCGGGCGGAACACTGAAGCTTTCTTT
>TRBJ2-5|13|-|-|TRBV20-1
CSASRTDGETQYF
TGCAGTGCTAGTCGGACTGACGGGGAGACCCAGTACTTC
>TRBJ2-3|17|-|TRBD2|TRBV5-8
CASPVMAGSPGGDTQYF
TGTGCCAGCCCCGTAATGGCAGGGAGTCCCGGGGGGGATACGCAGTATTTT
>TRBJ1-1|14|-|TRBD1|TRBV6-5
CASSRTGEGTEAFF
TGTGCCAGCAGCCGGACAGGTGAGGGAACTGAAGCTTTCTTT
>TRBJ2-7|15|-|-|TRBV6-5
CASSYSILGAYEQYF
TGTGCCAGCAGTTACTCGATCCTAGGAGCCTACGAGCAGTACTTC
>TRBJ2-5|13|-|-|TRBV9
CASSVGVGETQYF
TGTGCCAGCAGCGTAGGGGTGGGAGAGACCCAGTACTTC
>TRBJ2-3|15|once|TRBD1|TRBV10-3
CAISETRQGPDTQYF
TGTGCCATCAGTGAGACTAGACAGGGACCAGATACGCAGTATTTT
>TRBJ2-1|14|once|-|TRBV19
CASRLSSSYNEQFF
TGTGCCAGTAGACTCTCAAGCTCCTACAATGAGCAGTTCTTC
>TRBJ2-5|15|-|TRBD2|TRBV3-1/TRBV3-2
CASSQGTSGGETQYF
TGTGCCAGCAGCCAAGGGACTAGCGGGGGGGAGACCCAGTACTTC
>TRBJ2-1|11|-|-|TRBV20-1
CSARSYNEQFF
TGCAGTGCTAGATCGTACAATGAGCAGTTCTTC
>TRBJ1-1|12|-|-|TRBV5-8
CASSPWGGEAFF
TGTGCCAGCAGCCCCTGGGGGGGTGAAGCTTTCTTT
>TRBJ1-1|15|-|-|TRBV19
CASSRGTPRGTEAFF
TGTGCCAGTAGTAGGGGGACACCACGAGGCACTGAAGCTTTCTTT
>TRBJ2-6|20|-|-|TRBV5-5
CASIVGVGTDQGSGANVLTF
TGTGCCAGCATTGTCGGTGTTGGGACGGATCAAGGCTCTGGGGCCAACGTCCTGACTTTC
>TRBJ2-3|15|-|-|TRBV5-1
CASSLRAHSEGGQYF
TGCGCCAGCAGCTTACGCGCGCACAGCGAGGGAGGGCAGTATTTT
>TRBJ1-1|14|-|-|TRBV5-4
CASSLARGNTEAFF
TGTGCCAGCAGCTTGGCCAGGGGTAACACTGAAGCTTTCTTT
>TRBJ2-4|20|-|-|TRBV6-1
CASSEIRRGEDLIAKNIQYF
TGTGCCAGCAGTGAAATTCGCAGGGGCGAGGACCTCATAGCCAAAAACATTCAGTACTTC
>TRBJ1-3|15|-|-|TRBV28
CASSRPNSSGNTIYF
TGTGCCAGCAGCCGTCCTAACTCCTCTGGAAACACCATATATTTT
>TRBJ2-2|13|-|-|TRBV2
CASQGGATGELFF
TGTGCCAGCCAGGGGGGGGCCACCGGGGAGCTGTTTTTT
>TRBJ2-7|15|-|-|TRBV4-1
CASSQVGQGSREQYF
TGCGCCAGCAGCCAAGTTGGGCAGGGGTCTCGGGAGCAGTACTTC
>TRBJ1-1|13|-|-|TRBV12-3/TRBV12-4
CASSRGGNTEAFF
TGTGCCAGCAGCCGGGGCGGGAACACTGAAGCTTTCTTT
>TRBJ1-6|14|-|-|TRBV14
CASSQARGGSPLHF
TGTGCCAGCAGCCAAGCTAGGGGGGGTTCACCCCTCCACTTT
>TRBJ1-1|15|-|-|TRBV18
CASSPGHPGDTEAFF
TGTGCCAGCTCACCGGGCCACCCTGGAGACACTGAAGCTTTCTTT
>TRBJ2-3|17|-|TRBD1|TRBV7-9
CASSPGRTGGLTDTQYF
TGTGCCAGCAGCCCCGGACGGACAGGGGGCCTTACAGATACGCAGTATTTT
>TRBJ1-5|15|-|TRBD1|TRBV9
CASSPRDSSNQPQHF
TGTGCCAGCAGCCCCCGGGACAGTAGCAATCAGCCCCAGCATTTT
>TRBJ2-1|14|-|-|TRBV5-4
CASSLASSYNEQFF
TGTGCCAGCAGCTTGGCCAGCTCCTACAATGAGCAGTTCTTC
>TRBJ1-6|18|-|-|TRBV10-2
CASSTPPGPKARNSPLHF
TGCGCCAGCAGTACTCCTCCGGGCCCAAAGGCTAGGAATTCACCCCTCCACTTT
>TRBJ2-1|20|-|TRBD2|TRBV9
CASSVVPSGTFTSSYNEQFF
TGTGCCAGCAGCGTAGTTCCTAGCGGGACTTTTACGAGCTCCTACAATGAGCAGTTCTTC
>TRBJ2-5|13|-|-|TRBV15
CATSSGLQETQYF
TGTGCCACCTCCTCGGGCCTGCAAGAGACCCAGTACTTC
>TRBJ2-1|17|-|-|TRBV5-1
CASSSWGSESSYNEQFF
TGCGCCAGCAGCTCTTGGGGTTCCGAGAGCTCCTACAATGAGCAGTTCTTC
>TRBJ1-2|10|-|-|TRBV20-1
CSVFARGYTF
TGCAGTGTATTTGCGCGTGGCTACACCTTC